This T cell receptor beta chain was recovered during a study of T cell changes during pregnancy in multiple sclerosis. The data were produced by immunoSEQ multiplex PCR, yet TCRdb's version contains in-frame clones alone and is incomplete. The sample consists of tens of thousands of clones, 80% to 95% of them appearing once. This CDR3 is built from 17 residues. Trimming removed 3 bases from V and 3 bases from J; junction bases left unmatched: 12. The germline V gene has CDR1 GTSNPN and CDR2 SVGIG (reference sequence). This clone has just one count. The receptor was isolated from a female donor in good health, enrolled as a control in a pregnancy study. The input for sequencing was peripheral blood, taken in the second trimester of pregnancy. J is TRBJ2-1 and V is TRBV30; 9 bases fit TRBD2. CDR3 DNA: TGTGCCTGGAGCCGAGGTAGCGGGGGCGTCTACTACAATGAGCAGTTCTTC. Protein product: CAWSRGSGGVYYNEQFF.